In this sample, the clone carrying this T cell receptor beta chain turned up a few times. Germline lookup yields CDR1 SNHLY and CDR2 FYNNEI. The CDR3 contains 17 residues. V was cut by 6 bases and J by 6 bases, with 25 bases left in between. The sample is drawn from a study of blood T cells in healthy people across ages. It was with a sample-barcoded 5' primer and a J-beta primer mix that a second PCR of about 7 to 12 cycles was run. MiXCR, run by TCRdb on the 5' RACE reads, gives a single entry per CDR3 protein. This table holds 750,000 to 950,000 distinct CDR3 sequences, approximately 55% found once.

The sequenced material came from blood. The rearrangement joins TRBV2 to TRBJ2-3; D is perhaps TRBD1 or TRBD2 (5 bases each). The sequence was collected from a man older than 75 in good health. CDR3 in DNA: TGTGCCAGCAGCCAACTCAGACTACCCGGGACCCCTGATACGCAGTATTTT. Translated: CASSQLRLPGTPDTQYF.